The sequence of this T cell receptor beta chain was determined in a study of T-cell reconstitution after alpha-beta-depleted transplantation in children. From germline, CDR1 is SGHNT and CDR2 YYREEE (reference sequence). Between the trimmed V and J ends, which lost 0 bases and 4 bases, there was a span of 14 bases. The CDR3 has 15 residues. This clonotype was counted many times. TCRbeta library construction was performed incorporating unique molecular identifiers. From the PCR reads, TCRdb called clonotypes with MiXCR, one entry per CDR3 protein. Of 600,000 to 700,000 distinct CDR3 sequences listed, over 15% were seen once; the top ten hold 1.1%.

This TCR was recovered from a human donor who donated a stem cell graft to a child with acute myeloid leukemia. This material consisted of PBMCs from the stem cell graft donor, taken from the stem cell graft. The chain recombines TRBV5-4 with TRBJ2-7; no firm D call. The CDR3 DNA reads TGTGCCAGCAGCTTGGTGGGCGACGGTCAGTACGAGCAGTACGTC. It specifies CASSLVGDGQYEQYV.